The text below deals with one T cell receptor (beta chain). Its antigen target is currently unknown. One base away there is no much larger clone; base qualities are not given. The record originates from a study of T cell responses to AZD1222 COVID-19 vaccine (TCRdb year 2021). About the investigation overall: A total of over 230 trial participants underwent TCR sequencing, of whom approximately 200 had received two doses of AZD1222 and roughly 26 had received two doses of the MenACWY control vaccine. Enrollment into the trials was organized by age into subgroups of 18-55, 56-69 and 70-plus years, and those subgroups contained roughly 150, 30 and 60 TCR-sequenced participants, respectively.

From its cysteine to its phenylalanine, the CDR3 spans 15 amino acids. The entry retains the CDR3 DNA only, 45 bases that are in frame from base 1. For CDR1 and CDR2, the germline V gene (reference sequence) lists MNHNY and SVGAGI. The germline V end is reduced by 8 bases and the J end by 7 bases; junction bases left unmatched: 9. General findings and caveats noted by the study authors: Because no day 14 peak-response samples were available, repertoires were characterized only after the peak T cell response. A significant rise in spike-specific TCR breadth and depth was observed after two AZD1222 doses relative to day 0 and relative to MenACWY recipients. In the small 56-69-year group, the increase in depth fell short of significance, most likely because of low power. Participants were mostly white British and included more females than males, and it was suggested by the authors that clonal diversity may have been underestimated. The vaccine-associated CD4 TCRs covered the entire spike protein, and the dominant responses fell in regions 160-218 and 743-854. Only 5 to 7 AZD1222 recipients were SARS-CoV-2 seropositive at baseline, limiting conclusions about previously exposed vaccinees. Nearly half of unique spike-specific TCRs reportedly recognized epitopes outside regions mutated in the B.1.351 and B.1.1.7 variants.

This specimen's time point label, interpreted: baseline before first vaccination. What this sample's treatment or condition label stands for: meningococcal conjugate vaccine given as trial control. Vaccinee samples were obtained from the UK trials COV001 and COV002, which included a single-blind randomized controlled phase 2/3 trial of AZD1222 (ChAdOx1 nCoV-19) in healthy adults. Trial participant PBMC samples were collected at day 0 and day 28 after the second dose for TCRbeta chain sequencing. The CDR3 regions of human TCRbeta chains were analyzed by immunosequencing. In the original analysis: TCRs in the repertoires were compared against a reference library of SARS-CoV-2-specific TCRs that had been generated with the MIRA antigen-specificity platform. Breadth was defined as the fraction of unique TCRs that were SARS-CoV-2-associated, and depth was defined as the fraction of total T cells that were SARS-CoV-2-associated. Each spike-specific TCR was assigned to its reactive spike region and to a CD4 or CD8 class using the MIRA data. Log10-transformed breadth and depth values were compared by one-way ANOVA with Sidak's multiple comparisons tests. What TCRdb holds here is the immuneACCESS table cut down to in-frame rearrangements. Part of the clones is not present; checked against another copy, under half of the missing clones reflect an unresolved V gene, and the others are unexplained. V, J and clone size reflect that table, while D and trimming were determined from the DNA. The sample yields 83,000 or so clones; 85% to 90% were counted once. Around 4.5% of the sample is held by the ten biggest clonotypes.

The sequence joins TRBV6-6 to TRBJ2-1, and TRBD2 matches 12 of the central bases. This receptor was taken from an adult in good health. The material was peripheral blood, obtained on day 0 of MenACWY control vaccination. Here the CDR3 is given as CASLRTSGIVNEQFF. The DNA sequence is TGTGCCAGCCTACGGACTAGCGGGATAGTTAATGAGCAGTTCTTC.